This T cell receptor (beta chain) comes out of a study of T cells in Graves' hyperthyroidism and ophthalmopathy. Turning to the study itself: The authors collected peripheral blood at initial diagnosis, before any treatment. Study-wide findings and caveats: In blood, most of the thyroid clonotypes expanded above 0.001 were also present. A 13 V-J signature model discriminated ophthalmopathy versus stable hyperthyroidism.

V was pared by 4 bases and J by 9 bases, with 16 bases between. CDR1 is MDHEN and CDR2 is SYDVKM in the germline V gene. There are 14 residues in the CDR3. RNA transcripts gave rise to amplified TCR beta CDR3 regions. The HTBI primer set drove a first-round RT-PCR of the TCR CDR3. TCRdb recomputed calls from the multiplex PCR reads with MiXCR, one row per CDR3 protein. Of about 510,000 distinct CDR3 sequences listed, approximately 15% are singletons. This clonotype was observed at least ten times. Its specificity is unknown. Exclusion of a patient resulted from uncontrolled infection, other autoimmune disease, pregnancy or lactation.

This chain uses TRBV28 with TRBJ2-1, with a weak D call TRBD2 (6 bases). The TCR sequence derives from a woman in her forties with Graves' hyperthyroidism. Sequenced input: blood. The CDR3 sequence is CASSSPPSEGEQFF. The CDR3 DNA reads as TGTGCCAGCAGTTCTCCACCTAGCGAGGGTGAGCAGTTCTTC.